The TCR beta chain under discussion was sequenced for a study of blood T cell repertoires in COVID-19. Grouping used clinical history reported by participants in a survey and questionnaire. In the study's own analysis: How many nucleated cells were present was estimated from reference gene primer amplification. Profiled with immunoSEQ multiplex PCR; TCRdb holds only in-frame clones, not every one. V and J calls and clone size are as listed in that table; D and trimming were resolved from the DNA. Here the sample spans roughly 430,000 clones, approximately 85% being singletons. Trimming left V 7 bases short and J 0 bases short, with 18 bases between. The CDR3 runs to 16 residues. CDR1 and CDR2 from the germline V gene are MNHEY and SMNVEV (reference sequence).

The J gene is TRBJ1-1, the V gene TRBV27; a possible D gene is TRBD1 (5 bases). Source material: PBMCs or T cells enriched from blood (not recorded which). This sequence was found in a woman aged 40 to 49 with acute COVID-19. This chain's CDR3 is CASIPQPAGLNTEAFF. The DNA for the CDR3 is TGTGCCAGCATTCCCCAACCGGCAGGGCTGAACACTGAAGCTTTCTTT.